The 19 T cell receptor beta chains presented below share a single source sample, sequenced in a study of somatic mutations in cytotoxic T cells in rheumatoid arthritis (dated by TCRdb to the late 2010s). Receptors were amplified or captured by the immunoSEQ multiplex PCR assay. Sourced from immuneACCESS, this table was stored by TCRdb with only in-frame sequences that have V and J called. A share of the clones is absent; for the studies checked, an unresolved V gene accounts for under half, and the remainder has no known explanation. The sample table records some 20,000 clones; approximately 80% of these occur just once. 10% of the sample belongs to the ten largest clones. Input material: CD8+ T cells sorted from blood. These receptors all come from an adult with rheumatoid arthritis.

The chain uses TRBV5-1 and TRBJ2-7; perhaps TRBD2 as D (5 bases). CDR3 size: 14 residues. Germline CDR1 is SGHRS and CDR2 is YFSETQ. V lost 0 bases and J 0 bases, leaving 7 bases between the germline ends. CDR3 loop: CASSLVRGSYEQYF. The CDR3 region has the DNA TGCGCCAGCAGCTTGGTTCGGGGCTCCTACGAGCAGTACTTC.

CDR3 sequence reads: CASSPGQGGKTQYF. CDR3 coding DNA: TGTGCCAGCAGCCCCGGACAGGGAGGGAAGACCCAGTACTTC. The V and J genes are TRBV7-2 and TRBJ2-5; the D gene is possibly TRBD1 (8 bases). Germline CDR1 reads SGHTA; CDR2 reads FQGNSA. CDR3 length: 14 amino acids. Trimming cost V 5 bases and J 6 bases, with 16 bases left between them.

The table lists this clone with a few counts. The chain employs TRBV4-1 and TRBJ1-6; tentatively, D is TRBD1 (6 bases). There are 18 residues in the CDR3. Germline V gene lookup returns CDR1 MGHRA and CDR2 YSYEKL. Trimming pared 1 base from V and 10 bases from J, leaving 23 bases between. In DNA form, the CDR3 reads TGCGCCAGCAGCCAAGGTGAACACAGGGTTGCCTCGGGATCACCCCTCCACTTT. Amino acid sequence: CASSQGEHRVASGSPLHF.

The chain carries TRBV2 and TRBJ2-3; 7 nucleotides align to TRBD2. The CDR3 runs 16 residues. The V segment lost 3 bases and the J segment 0 bases; nucleotides outside the gene matches: 6. Germline-derived CDR1 and CDR2 are SNHLY and FYNNEI. CDR3 loop: CASSDERGASTDTQYF. The CDR3 DNA reads TGTGCCAGCAGTGACGAGCGGGGCGCTAGCACAGATACGCAGTATTTT.

The chain links TRBV6-1 to TRBJ1-1; D is possibly TRBD1 (6 bases). The germline V gene has CDR1 MNHNS and CDR2 SASEGT. CDR3 length: 14 residues. Between the trimmed V and J ends, which lost 5 bases and 6 bases, there was a span of 16 bases. DNA of the CDR3: TGTGCCAGCAGTAACCGGGACACGTCTTCTGAAGCTTTCTTT. Its protein product is CASSNRDTSSEAFF.

The chain uses TRBV1 and TRBJ2-7; the table's D gene call, TRBD2, was not cross checked with the DNA. TRBV1 is designated a pseudogene. The CDR3 spans 14 residues. The CDR3 region has the DNA TGCACCAGCAGCCCCCGGGACTACCCCTACGAGCAGTACTTC. Translated: CTSSPRDYPYEQYF.

This clone was seen only once. The chain is built from TRBV14 and TRBJ2-3; weak D call: TRBD2 (5 bases). The V gene lost 0 bases and the J gene lost 2 bases, with 9 bases spanning the gap. The CDR3 has 15 amino acids. Looked up from germline, CDR1 is SGHDN and CDR2 is FVKESK. The CDR3, as DNA: TGTGCCAGCAGCCAAGAATCAGACTACACAGATACGCAGTATTTT. Encoded protein: CASSQESDYTDTQYF.

This sequence joins TRBV19 and TRBJ2-5; D gene uncertain. The CDR3 has 14 amino acids. Germline assignment: CDR1 LNHDA and CDR2 SQIVND (reference sequence). V was trimmed by 10 bases and J by 2 bases, leaving 17 bases between them. This chain's CDR3 is CATRVTVLQETQYF. The DNA for the CDR3 is TGTGCCACCCGAGTCACCGTCCTTCAAGAGACCCAGTACTTC.

The chain couples TRBV6-1 to TRBJ2-1; D could derive from TRBD1 or TRBD2 (5 bases each). V was trimmed by 6 bases and J by 0 bases, leaving 9 bases between them. The length of the CDR3 is 14 residues. Germline-derived CDR1 and CDR2 are MNHNS and SASEGT. CDR3 DNA sequence: TGTGCCAGCAGGCCGGGACGCTCCTACAATGAGCAGTTCTTC. Protein: CASRPGRSYNEQFF.

The CDR3 region has the DNA TGTGGAACAGGGGCCCCGGAGACCCAGTACTTC. This encodes CGTGAPETQYF. V usage is TRBV27 and J usage is TRBJ2-5; 7 nucleotides agree with TRBD1. The germline gives CDR1 MNHEY, CDR2 SMNVEV (reference sequence). The CDR3 is made up of 11 amino acids.

The chain is built from TRBV25-1 and TRBJ2-1; 10 bases are shared with TRBD1. V shed 8 bases and J 7 bases; nucleotides not matched to a gene: 11. The germline V gene encodes CDR1 MGHDK and CDR2 SYGVNS. CDR3 length: 15 amino acids. CDR3 region: CASSYRGQGWNEQFF. CDR3 in DNA: TGTGCCAGCTCTTACCGGGGACAGGGGTGGAATGAGCAGTTCTTC. The full variable domain, with the rest looked up from reference TRBV25-1 and TRBJ2-1, is EADIYQTPRYLVIGTGKKITLECSQTMGHDKMYWYQQDPGMELHLIHYSYGVNSTEKGDLSSESTVSRIRTEHFPLTLESARPSHTSQYLCASSYRGQGWNEQFFGPGTRLTVL.

This clone showed up just a few times. The chain recombines TRBV19 with TRBJ1-1, with a weak D call TRBD1 (5 bases). Germline values: CDR1 LNHDA, CDR2 SQIVND (reference sequence). There are 12 residues in the CDR3. CDR3 in amino acids: CAAGTFNTEAFF. The DNA of the CDR3 is TGTGCGGCGGGGACCTTCAACACTGAAGCTTTCTTT. The variable domain in full, with the rest retrieved from reference TRBV19 and TRBJ1-1, is DGGITQSPKYLFRKEGQNVTLSCEQNLNHDAMYWYRQDPGQGLRLIYYSQIVNDFQKGDIAEGYSVSREKKESFPLTVTSAQKNPTAFYLCAAGTFNTEAFFGQGTRLTVV.

This clone was picked up a small number of times. The chain uses TRBV18 and TRBJ2-1, with TRBD2 matching 7 bases. V lost 0 bases to trimming and J lost 5 bases; unmatched junction nucleotides: 4. Germline values: CDR1 KGHSH, CDR2 LQKENI. CDR3 length: 15 residues. The CDR3 region is CASSPPVGGNNEQFF. The CDR3 DNA is TGTGCCAGCTCACCACCTGTCGGGGGGAACAATGAGCAGTTCTTC.

The chain carries TRBV7-6 and TRBJ2-1; TRBD1 agrees at 7 bases. Per germline, CDR1 SGHVS and CDR2 FNYEAQ. This CDR3 is built from 12 residues. V lost 4 bases to trimming and J lost 6 bases; unmatched junction nucleotides: 0. In DNA, the CDR3 is TGTGCCAGCAGCTGGACAGGCAATGAGCAGTTCTTC. As protein: CASSWTGNEQFF.

The rearrangement links TRBV27 to TRBJ1-1, with 7 bases that match TRBD1. The CDR3 runs 14 residues. Trimming removed 1 base from V and 7 bases from J; junction bases left unmatched: 6. The germline V gene encodes CDR1 MNHEY and CDR2 SMNVEV (reference sequence). The CDR3, as DNA: TGTGCCAGCAGTTTATACAGGGGAGTAGGTGAAGCTTTCTTT. It specifies CASSLYRGVGEAFF.

The J gene is TRBJ1-2, the V gene TRBV9; D is uncertain. Germline CDR1 SGDLS, CDR2 YYNGEE. Trimming pared 4 bases from V and 4 bases from J, leaving 8 bases between. The CDR3 extends over 12 amino acids. CDR3 region: CASSTRAYGYTF. CDR3 bases: TGTGCCAGCAGCACCCGGGCCTATGGCTACACCTTC.

The chain recombines TRBV11-3 with TRBJ2-5; D uncertain. Trimming took off 1 base at V and 5 bases at J, with 5 bases between the two ends. This CDR3 comprises 12 residues. Germline V gives CDR1 SGHNT, CDR2 YENEEA. The CDR3 spells CASSLGPETQYF. The CDR3 nucleotides are TGTGCCAGCAGCTTAGGTCCCGAGACCCAGTACTTC.

For this clone: An end of the junction does not agree with germline; a read error may underlie this. V is TRBV13 and J is TRBJ2-7; 7 nucleotides match TRBD1. There are 11 residues in the CDR3. Germline CDR1 reads PRHDT; CDR2 reads FYEKMQ (reference sequence). CDR3 residues: CASSTQGELHF. Written as DNA, the CDR3 is TGTGCCAGCAGCACCCAGGGGGAACTCCACTTC.

The chain uses TRBV6-1 and TRBJ2-7, with unresolved D. V lost 8 bases and J lost 7, with 3 bases in between. CDR1 is MNHNS and CDR2 is SASEGT in the germline V gene. There are 8 residues in the CDR3. The CDR3 DNA is TGTGCCAGCGGAGAGCAGTACTTC. This sequence encodes CASGEQYF.